This is a list of T cell receptor beta chains from one sample in a study of blood T cell repertoires in COVID-19. Only in-frame clones appear in the TCRdb table, and some are missing; sequencing was by immunoSEQ multiplex PCR. The sample comprises about 20,000 clones, 80% to 90% of which are singletons, and about 3.2% rests with the top ten. The material sequenced was peripheral blood. The origin of the receptors is a human donor in a cohort sampled during active COVID-19. CDR3s include the opening cysteine and the closing phenylalanine or tryptophan. A D gene is named only where the DNA matches it firmly. Clone size, where shown, is once, few, many, or a class for clones that have expanded.

V gene	J gene	clone size	D gene	CDR3 protein
TRBV7-3	TRBJ2-5	-	TRBD1	CASSLGGQGQETQYF
TRBV5-1	TRBJ2-2	-	TRBD2	CASSLAVLAATGELFF
TRBV27	TRBJ1-5	-	TRBD1	CASSLGDRGNQPQHF
TRBV5-4	TRBJ1-2	-	-	CASRSGEMDGYTF
TRBV7-2	TRBJ1-4	once	TRBD1	CASSSRTGANEKLFF
TRBV18	TRBJ1-3	-	-	CASSPGRARRIGNTIYF
TRBV4-2	TRBJ2-7	-	TRBD1	CASSSRVTGSHEQYF
TRBV19	TRBJ2-6	-	-	CASMTNRLGAGRIFNTGANVLTF
TRBV2	TRBJ1-1	-	-	CAGVAGLNTEAFF
TRBV24-1	TRBJ2-1	-	TRBD1	CATSSTGMGSYNEQFF
TRBV15	TRBJ1-1	-	-	CATSRDRVGGEAFF
TRBV4-2	TRBJ1-2	-	TRBD1	CASSQDRGPYGYTF
TRBV27	TRBJ2-3	-	TRBD2	CASSSQREYADTQYF
TRBV5-1	TRBJ2-5	-	-	CASSLALAGETQYF
TRBV7-8	TRBJ1-2	few	-	CASSLASSDRGYTF
TRBV18	TRBJ1-4	-	-	CASSPEAGQNEKLFF
TRBV29-1	TRBJ1-5	-	-	CSVEEAAGQPQHF
TRBV12-3/TRBV12-4	TRBJ2-7	once	TRBD1	CASTKGASYEQYF
TRBV18	TRBJ1-6	-	-	CASSPEEVHIALYYNSPLHF
TRBV9	TRBJ2-2	-	TRBD1	CASSFRDRRNTGELFF
TRBV27	TRBJ2-1	-	TRBD2	CASSSPTSGRRNEQFF
TRBV5-1	TRBJ1-5	-	TRBD1	CASRTGSNQPQHF
TRBV10-2	TRBJ1-2	-	TRBD1	CASSGQGAVSGYTF
TRBV5-8	TRBJ2-1	-	-	CASSLAGLVYNEQFF